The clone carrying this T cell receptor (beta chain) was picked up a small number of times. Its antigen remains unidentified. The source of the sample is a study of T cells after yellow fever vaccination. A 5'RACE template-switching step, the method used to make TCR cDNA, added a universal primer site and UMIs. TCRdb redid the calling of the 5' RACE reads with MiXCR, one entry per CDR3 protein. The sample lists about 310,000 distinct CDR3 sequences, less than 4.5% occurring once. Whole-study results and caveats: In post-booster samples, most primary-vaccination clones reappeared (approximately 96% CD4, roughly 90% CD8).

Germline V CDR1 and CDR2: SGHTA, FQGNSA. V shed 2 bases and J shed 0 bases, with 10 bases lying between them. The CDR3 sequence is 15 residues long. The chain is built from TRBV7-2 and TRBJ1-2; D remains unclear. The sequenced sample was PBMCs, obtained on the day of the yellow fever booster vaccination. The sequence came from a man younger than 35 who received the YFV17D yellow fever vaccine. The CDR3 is CASSLMGGSNYGYTF. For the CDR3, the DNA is TGTGCCAGCAGCTTAATGGGAGGGTCTAACTATGGCTACACCTTC. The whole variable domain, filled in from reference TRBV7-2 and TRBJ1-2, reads GAGVSQSPSNKVTEKGKDVELRCDPISGHTALYWYRQSLGQGLEFLIYFQGNSAPDKSGLPSDRFSAERTGGSVSTLTIQRTQQEDSAVYLCASSLMGGSNYGYTFGSGTRLTVV.